Given below is one TCR beta chain in context. This clone was observed once. Its cognate antigen has yet to be identified. One base away there is no much larger clone; base qualities are not given. The data derive from a study of T cell responses to AZD1222 COVID-19 vaccine (TCRdb year 2021). Background for the entire study: TCR sequencing was performed for roughly 250 trial participants, of whom some 200 were given two doses of AZD1222 and some 26 were given two doses of MenACWY control vaccine. Enrollment into the trials was organized by age into subgroups of 18-55, 56-69 and 70-plus years, and those subgroups contained roughly 140, 27 and 60 TCR-sequenced participants, respectively. The paper's findings and limits, for the study overall: The vaccine-associated CD4 TCRs covered the entire spike protein, and the dominant responses fell in regions 160-218 and 743-854. Participants were mostly white British and included more females than males, and it was suggested by the authors that clonal diversity may have been underestimated. After two AZD1222 doses, spike-specific TCR breadth and depth were significantly higher than at day 0 and than in MenACWY recipients. Conclusions about previously exposed vaccinees are limited because only six or seven AZD1222 recipients were SARS-CoV-2 seropositive at baseline. Epitopes outside the regions mutated in the B.1.351 and B.1.1.7 variants were reportedly recognized by nearly half of the unique spike-specific TCRs. Because no day 14 peak-response samples were available, repertoires were characterized only after the peak T cell response. The 56-69-year group was small, and its depth increase did not reach significance, likely because of low power.

The CDR3 regions of human TCRbeta chains were analyzed by immunosequencing. The source study handled its data this way. TCRs in the repertoires were compared against a reference library of SARS-CoV-2-specific TCRs that had been generated with the MIRA antigen-specificity platform. Breadth was defined as the fraction of unique TCRs that were SARS-CoV-2-associated. Depth was defined as the fraction of total T cells that were SARS-CoV-2-associated. Using the MIRA data, every spike-specific TCR was mapped to the spike region that the TCR reacted to and assigned to either a CD4 or a CD8 class. Log10-transformed breadth and depth values were compared by one-way ANOVA with Sidak's multiple comparisons tests. TCRdb carries this immuneACCESS record with in-frame sequences only. Its versions omit some clonotypes, under half of them owing to an unresolved V gene in the studies checked, with the rest unexplained. That table gives V, J and clone size, and the DNA gave D and trimming. The sample has 150,000 to 200,000 clones on record, around 92% of them singletons. The top ten hold roughly 0.98% of the sample.

The sample's time point label is to be understood as: about 28 days (+/-7) after the second vaccine dose. AZD1222 recipients given second doses at about 4 weeks or at about 12 weeks were pooled, since spike-specific TCR depth and breadth were not found to differ between the two schedules. Samples from vaccinated people were obtained from the UK trials COV001 and COV002, which included a single-blind randomized controlled phase 2/3 trial of AZD1222 (ChAdOx1 nCoV-19) in healthy adults. For TCRbeta chain sequencing, PBMC samples from trial participants were taken at day 0 and at day 28 after the second dose. Inclusive of the bounding cysteine and phenylalanine, the CDR3 is 13 residues long. Of all the DNA, just the CDR3 is kept, 39 bases in frame from base 1. V is shortened by 1 base, J by 4 bases, and the region joining them spans 7 bases. The germline V gene provides CDR1 SGHAT and CDR2 FQNNGV.

Source: peripheral blood, taken 28 days after the second AZD1222 dose. This sequence originates from an adult who received the AZD1222 COVID-19 vaccine. The chain uses TRBV11-2 and TRBJ1-1; no D gene can be assigned with confidence. The DNA sequence is given as TGTGCCAGCAGCTTAGGGGAGGTCACTGAAGCTTTCTTT. Its protein is CASSLGEVTEAFF. Joined to the reference TRBV11-2 and TRBJ1-1 proteins, this CDR3 gives the full variable domain: EAGVAQSPRYKIIEKRQSVAFWCNPISGHATLYWYQQILGQGPKLLIQFQNNGVVDDSQLPKDRFSAERLKGVDSTLKIQPAKLEDSAVYLCASSLGEVTEAFFGQGTRLTVV.